This is a list of T cell receptor beta chains from one sample in a study of PD-L1 blockade in urothelial cancer. Assay: immunoSEQ multiplex PCR; the TCRdb copy retains only in-frame clones and omits some. This sample has roughly 120,000 clones, with around 89% found just once. Sequencing used PBMCs, obtained around atezolizumab (anti-PD-L1) treatment. The receptors originated from a man between 60 and 75 years old with urothelial cancer. Both conserved end residues are part of each CDR3. Expanded clones get a size class; other rows say once, few or many, or leave the size out.

TRBJ1-2 NA TRBV5-1 CASSLKGGDGYTF
TRBJ2-2 NA TRBV28 CASSEPGTHTGELFF
TRBJ2-5 NA TRBV2 CASNFGFQETQYF
TRBJ1-2 NA TRBV7-2 CASSLDGIYGYTF
TRBJ1-5 few TRBV29-1 CSVGTGVNQPQHF
TRBJ1-2 NA TRBV15 CATSRDISGRGGYTF
TRBJ1-5 NA TRBV4-2 CASSQDGDSRNQPQHF
TRBJ1-1 NA TRBV7-9 CASSPGQARRTEAFF
TRBJ2-3 NA TRBV7-6 CATSLQADTQYF
TRBJ2-7 NA TRBV4-1 CASSQDLAGVSSYEQYF
TRBJ2-7 NA TRBV14 CASSQDWDTYEQYF
TRBJ2-2 NA TRBV28 CASSLRTGWTGELFF
TRBJ1-6 NA TRBV25-1 CASRGTGVSPLHF
TRBJ2-3 NA TRBV10-2 CASNQGFTDTQYF
TRBJ2-6 NA TRBV19 CASSIQGSGANVLTF
TRBJ1-1 NA TRBV6-5 CASTTGTEAFF
TRBJ1-2 NA TRBV7-6 CASSPSRDYYGYTF
TRBJ2-5 NA TRBV5-1 CASSPSSGAQETQYF
TRBJ2-5 NA TRBV30 CAWRGGGETQYF
TRBJ2-7 NA TRBV28 CASSLSPTYEQYF
TRBJ2-2 NA TRBV7-2 CASSLLTGQGANTGELFF
TRBJ1-5 NA TRBV2 CASSESTGPQPQHF
TRBJ2-1 NA TRBV30 CAGKGGFSKNEQFF
TRBJ2-3 NA TRBV7-3 CASSGQDPDTQYF
TRBJ2-1 NA TRBV14 CASSQEQTGGNEQFF
TRBJ1-2 NA TRBV18 CASSGRLYGYTF
TRBJ2-7 few TRBV19 CASSNLLSSYEQYF
TRBJ2-7 NA TRBV20-1 CSAGRGYEQYF
TRBJ2-1 NA TRBV9 CASSWGQDPYNEQFF
TRBJ1-2 NA TRBV15 CATSIPGQGYYGYTF
TRBJ2-5 NA TRBV27 CASSSPRDYQETQYF
TRBJ2-1 NA TRBV2 CASGGLVYNEQFF
TRBJ2-7 NA TRBV7-7 CASSPGTLGLGEQYF
TRBJ2-7 NA TRBV7-3 CASSATGGGSSEQYF
TRBJ1-1 once TRBV11-3 CASRLGQVEAFF
TRBJ2-3 NA TRBV5-6 CASSLPGLAGGVGTDTQYF
TRBJ1-1 few TRBV29-1 CSVHEGGNTEAFF
TRBJ1-1 NA TRBV6-6 CASSYVGTGLPEAFF
TRBJ2-7 NA TRBV7-9 CASSPGTAEQYF
TRBJ2-3 NA TRBV7-6 CASSLMTQGAGVSTDTQYF
TRBJ2-3 NA TRBV7-7 CASSLASGSGTDTQYF
TRBJ2-1 NA TRBV2 CASSEGLALLANEQFF
TRBJ1-5 NA TRBV10-3 CAISGGPDQPQHF
TRBJ1-4 few TRBV2 CASTEQGANEKLFF
TRBJ2-5 NA TRBV19 CASSITGVQETQYF
TRBJ1-1 NA TRBV5-5 CASSFGQGRNTEAFF
TRBJ2-4 NA TRBV5-1 CASSLGGTGKNIQYF
TRBJ1-2 few TRBV11-2 CASTSDRGRGYTF
TRBJ2-5 NA TRBV18 CASSPPAGQGTAQYF
TRBJ1-2 NA TRBV5-1 CASSLGQGSYGYTF
TRBJ1-1 NA TRBV28 CASSLTTGTEAFF
TRBJ1-1 NA TRBV27 CASSSTGNTEAFF
TRBJ2-7 NA TRBV5-6 CASQELREVDYEQYF
TRBJ1-1 few TRBV5-8 CASSWGGDTEAFF
TRBJ1-1 few TRBV27 CASSLTGGPAEAFF
TRBJ1-1 NA TRBV10-2 CASRGQGATEAFF
TRBJ2-1 NA TRBV18 CASSPGATGNNEQFF